Included here is one T cell receptor (beta chain) sequence, with context. Its antigen is not known. Germline V CDR1 and CDR2: ENHRY, SYGVKD. This CDR3 contains 15 residues. The V end lost 2 bases, the J end lost 5 bases, and 13 bases lay between the germline ends. This record comes from a study of beta chain features in type 1 diabetes. What was sequenced were expressed TCRB transcripts, since all of the isolated RNA had been reverse transcribed. Naive, central memory and regulatory T cell samples averaged around 4 million immunoSEQ reads each. Clones were read by immunoSEQ multiplex PCR, and TCRdb kept only the in-frame ones, dropping some. The sample records approximately 140,000 clones, under 60% being singletons. Findings of the study overall: Type 1 diabetes patients had TCRB CDR3s that were shorter (moderately but significantly so) in all four CD4+ subsets. Compared with healthy donors, patients appeared to share more similar naive, central memory and regulatory TCRB repertoires.

Purity above 98% was achieved in all sorted populations. The rearrangement links TRBV10-3 to TRBJ1-5, with a possible D match to TRBD1 (6 bases). Sequenced input: Tregs from blood. The clonotype originates from a young man in good health. The CDR3 sequence is CAISEIWTEDQPQHF. DNA for the CDR3: TGTGCCATCAGTGAGATATGGACAGAAGATCAGCCCCAGCATTTT.